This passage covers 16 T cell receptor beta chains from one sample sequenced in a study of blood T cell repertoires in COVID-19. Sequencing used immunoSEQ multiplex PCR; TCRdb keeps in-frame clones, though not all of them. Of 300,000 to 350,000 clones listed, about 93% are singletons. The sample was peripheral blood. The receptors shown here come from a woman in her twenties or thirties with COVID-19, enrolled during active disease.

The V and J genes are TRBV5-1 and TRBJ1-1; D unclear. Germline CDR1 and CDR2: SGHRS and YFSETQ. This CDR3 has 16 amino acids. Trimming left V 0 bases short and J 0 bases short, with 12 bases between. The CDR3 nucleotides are TGCGCCAGCAGCTTGGCCTTCTTGACTCTGAACACTGAAGCTTTCTTT. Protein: CASSLAFLTLNTEAFF.

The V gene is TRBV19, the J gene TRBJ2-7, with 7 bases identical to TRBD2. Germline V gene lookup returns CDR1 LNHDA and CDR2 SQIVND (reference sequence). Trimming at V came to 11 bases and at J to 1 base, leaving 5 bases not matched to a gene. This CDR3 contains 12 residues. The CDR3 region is CAWGRESYEQYF. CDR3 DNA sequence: TGTGCCTGGGGGAGGGAATCCTACGAGCAGTACTTC.

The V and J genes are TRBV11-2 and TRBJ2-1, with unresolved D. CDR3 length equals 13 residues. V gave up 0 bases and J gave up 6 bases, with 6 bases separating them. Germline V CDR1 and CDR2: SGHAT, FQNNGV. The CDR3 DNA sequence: TGTGCCAGCAGCTTAGACCCACTCAATGAGCAGTTCTTC. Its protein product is CASSLDPLNEQFF. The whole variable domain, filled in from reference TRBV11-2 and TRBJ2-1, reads EAGVAQSPRYKIIEKRQSVAFWCNPISGHATLYWYQQILGQGPKLLIQFQNNGVVDDSQLPKDRFSAERLKGVDSTLKIQPAKLEDSAVYLCASSLDPLNEQFFGPGTRLTVL.

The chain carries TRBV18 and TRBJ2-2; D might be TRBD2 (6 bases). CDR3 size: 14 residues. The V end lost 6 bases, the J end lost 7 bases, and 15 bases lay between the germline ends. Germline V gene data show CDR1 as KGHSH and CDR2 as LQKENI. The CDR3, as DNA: TGTGCCAGCTCTCCCCGGGAGTTCGGCGGGGAGCTGTTTTTT. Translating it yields CASSPREFGGELFF.

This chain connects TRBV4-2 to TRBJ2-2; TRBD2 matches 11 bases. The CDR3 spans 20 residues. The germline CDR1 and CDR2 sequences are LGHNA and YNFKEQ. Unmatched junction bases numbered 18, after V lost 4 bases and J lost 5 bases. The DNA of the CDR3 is TGTGCCAGCAGCCCTATGACAGGGCTAGCGGGAGGAGCGTGGACCGGGGAGCTGTTTTTT. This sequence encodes CASSPMTGLAGGAWTGELFF.

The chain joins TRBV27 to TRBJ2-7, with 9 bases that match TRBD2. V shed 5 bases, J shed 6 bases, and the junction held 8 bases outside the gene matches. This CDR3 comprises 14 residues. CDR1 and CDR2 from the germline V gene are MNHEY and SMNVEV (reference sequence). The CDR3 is CASSLGLANPEQYF. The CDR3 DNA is TGTGCCAGCAGTCTGGGACTAGCAAACCCCGAGCAGTACTTC.

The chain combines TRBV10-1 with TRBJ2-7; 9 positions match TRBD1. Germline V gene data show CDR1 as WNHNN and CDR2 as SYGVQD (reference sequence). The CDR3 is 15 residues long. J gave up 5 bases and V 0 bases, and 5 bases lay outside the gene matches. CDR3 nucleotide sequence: TGCGCCAGCAGTGAGTCTGGGGGACAGGGCGACGAGCAGTACTTC. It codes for CASSESGGQGDEQYF.

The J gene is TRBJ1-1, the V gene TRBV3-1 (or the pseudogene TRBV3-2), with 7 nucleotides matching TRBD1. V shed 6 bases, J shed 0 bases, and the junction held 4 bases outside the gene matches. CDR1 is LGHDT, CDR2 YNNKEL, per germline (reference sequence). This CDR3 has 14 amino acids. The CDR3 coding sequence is TGTGCCAGCAGTTATGACAGGGTGAACACTGAAGCTTTCTTT. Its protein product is CASSYDRVNTEAFF.

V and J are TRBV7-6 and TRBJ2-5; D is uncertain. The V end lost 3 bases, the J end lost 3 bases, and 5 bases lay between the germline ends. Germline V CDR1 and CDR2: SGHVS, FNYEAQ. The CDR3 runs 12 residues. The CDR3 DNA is TGTGCCAGCAGCTTGAGAGAAGAGACCCAGTACTTC. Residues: CASSLREETQYF.

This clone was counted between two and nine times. The CDR3 loop is CAGSRGQGAPEQYF. Written as DNA, the CDR3 is TGTGCCGGAAGTAGGGGTCAGGGGGCCCCCGAGCAGTACTTC. The chain has TRBV30 and TRBJ2-7; 8 bases map to TRBD1. Germline V gives CDR1 GTSNPN, CDR2 SVGIG (reference sequence). There are 14 residues in the CDR3. Trimming removed 8 bases from V and 6 bases from J; junction bases left unmatched: 15.

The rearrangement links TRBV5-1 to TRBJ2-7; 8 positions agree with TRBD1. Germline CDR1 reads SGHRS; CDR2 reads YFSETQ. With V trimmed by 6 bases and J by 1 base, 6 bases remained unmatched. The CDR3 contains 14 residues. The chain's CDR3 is CASNYGTGSYEQYF. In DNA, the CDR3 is TGCGCCAGCAACTACGGGACAGGATCCTACGAGCAGTACTTC.

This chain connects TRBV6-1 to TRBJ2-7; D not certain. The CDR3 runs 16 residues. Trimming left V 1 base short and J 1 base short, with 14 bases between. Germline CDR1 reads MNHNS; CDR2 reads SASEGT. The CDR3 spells CASSEGAVGRSYEQYF. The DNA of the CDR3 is TGTGCCAGCAGTGAAGGGGCAGTCGGTAGGTCCTACGAGCAGTACTTC.

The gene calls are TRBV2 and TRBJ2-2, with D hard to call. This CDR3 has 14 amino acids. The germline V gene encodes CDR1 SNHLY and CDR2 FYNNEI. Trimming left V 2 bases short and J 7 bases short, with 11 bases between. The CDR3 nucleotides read TGTGCCAGCAGTGAATATAACCCGGGCGGGGAGCTGTTTTTT. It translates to CASSEYNPGGELFF.

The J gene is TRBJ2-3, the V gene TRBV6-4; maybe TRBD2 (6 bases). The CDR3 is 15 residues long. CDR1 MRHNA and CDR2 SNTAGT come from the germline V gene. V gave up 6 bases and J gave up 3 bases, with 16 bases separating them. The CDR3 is CASSPGTLQTDTQYF. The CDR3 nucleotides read TGTGCCAGCAGCCCCGGGACTTTGCAAACAGATACGCAGTATTTT.

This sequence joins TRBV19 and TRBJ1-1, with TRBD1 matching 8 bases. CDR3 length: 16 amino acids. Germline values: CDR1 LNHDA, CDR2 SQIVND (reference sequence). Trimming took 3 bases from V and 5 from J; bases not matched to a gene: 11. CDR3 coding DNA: TGTGCCAGTAGTATCTCACCGAGTCAGGGGGCGACTGAAGCTTTCTTT. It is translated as CASSISPSQGATEAFF.

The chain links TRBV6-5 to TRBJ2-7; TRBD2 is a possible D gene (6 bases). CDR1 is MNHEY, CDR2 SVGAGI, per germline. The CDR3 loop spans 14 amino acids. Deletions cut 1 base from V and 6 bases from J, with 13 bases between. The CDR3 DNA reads TGTGCCAGCAGTTACTTTGGCGGGACCGGCGAGCAGTACTTC. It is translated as CASSYFGGTGEQYF.